What follows are 18 T cell receptor beta chains derived from one specimen sequenced in a study of cytomegalovirus exposure and HLA in healthy donors. This PCR relied on a set of 60 Vbeta primers and 13 Jbeta primers. Produced via immunoSEQ multiplex PCR; TCRdb's table is partial and in-frame only. The sample contains 130,000 or so clones, roughly 80% of which appear only once. Material: PBMCs. The origin of the receptors is a man aged 25-45 years in good health and CMV-seronegative.

This chain links TRBV7-8 with TRBJ1-5; 7 positions agree with TRBD1. CDR1 and CDR2 from the germline V gene are SGHVS and FQNEAQ. This CDR3 contains 16 residues. V lost 0 bases to trimming and J lost 2 bases; unmatched junction nucleotides: 4. The DNA of the CDR3 is TGTGCCAGCAGCTTAGCGCCGCAGGGGGGCAATCAGCCCCAGCATTTT. It is translated as CASSLAPQGGNQPQHF.

The chain carries TRBV25-1 and TRBJ2-7; 9 bases align to TRBD1. Germline lookup yields CDR1 MGHDK and CDR2 SYGVNS. CDR3 length: 14 residues. Germline trimming cut 6 bases from V and 6 bases from J; bases unmatched to any gene: 9. This CDR3 reads CASRGTGRASEQYF. The CDR3 DNA follows: TGTGCCAGCAGAGGGACAGGGAGGGCCTCCGAGCAGTACTTC.

The chain couples TRBV7-8 to TRBJ2-7; TRBD1 matches at 7 bases. CDR3 length: 15 residues. J gave up 3 bases and V 1 base, and 6 bases lay outside the gene matches. Germline V CDR1 and CDR2: SGHVS, FQNEAQ. CDR3 protein: CASSLGFQGVYEQYF. The CDR3 DNA sequence: TGTGCCAGCAGCTTAGGGTTTCAGGGGGTCTACGAGCAGTACTTC.

CDR3 DNA sequence: TGTGCCAGTAGGCCCCAGTTGACAGGGTCTGAAGCTTTCTTT. It encodes CASRPQLTGSEAFF. This chain links TRBV19 with TRBJ1-1, with 7 bases identical to TRBD1. Losses at the gene ends were 6 bases for V and 6 bases for J; bases not matched to a gene: 10. The CDR3 has 14 residues. The germline V gene has CDR1 LNHDA and CDR2 SQIVND (reference sequence).

The gene calls are TRBV5-1 and TRBJ1-4, with D tentatively TRBD1 (5 bases). V lost 4 bases to trimming and J lost 6 bases, with 16 bases between them. Germline V gene sequence: CDR1 SGHRS, CDR2 YFSETQ. CDR3 size: 15 residues. The CDR3 nucleotides read TGCGCCAGCAGCGCCTTGGGAGGGGTGGATGAAAAACTGTTTTTT. This sequence encodes CASSALGGVDEKLFF.

This chain connects TRBV6-5 to TRBJ1-3; no reliable D call. The CDR3 covers 15 residues. V dropped 4 bases and J dropped 4 bases, with 14 bases sitting between them. Germline values: CDR1 MNHEY, CDR2 SVGAGI. CDR3 bases: TGTGCCAGCAGTTCCCGGTTCCTCCTCGGAAACACCATATATTTT. Its protein product is CASSSRFLLGNTIYF.

The chain combines TRBV6-6 with TRBJ2-3; possible D gene TRBD2, 5 bases. The CDR3 consists of 13 residues. Trimming removed 4 bases at V and 2 bases at J, with 7 bases between. CDR1 and CDR2 (germline): MNHNY, SVGAGI (reference sequence). This CDR3 reads CASSFGDTDTQYF. The CDR3 bases are TGTGCCAGCAGTTTCGGGGACACAGATACGCAGTATTTT.

This clone was seen a single time. V usage is TRBV6-6 and J usage is TRBJ2-7; D might be TRBD2 (7 bases). V lost 2 bases, J lost 4 bases, and 18 bases lay in between. From germline, CDR1 is MNHNY and CDR2 SVGAGI (reference sequence). The CDR3 extends over 16 amino acids. The CDR3: CASSYTTGGGSYEQYF. The CDR3 nucleotides are TGTGCCAGCAGTTACACGACTGGCGGGGGCAGTTACGAGCAGTACTTC.

This clone has more than one count but fewer than ten. This chain joins TRBV6-4 and TRBJ2-3; possibly TRBD1 for D (5 bases). Germline CDR1 reads MRHNA; CDR2 reads SNTAGT. CDR3 length equals 13 residues. The V end lost 1 base, the J end lost 6 bases, and 8 bases lay between the germline ends. For the CDR3, the DNA is TGTGCCAGCAGTGACTTTCAGGGCGATACGCAGTATTTT. Amino acids: CASSDFQGDTQYF.

This chain connects TRBV4-3 to TRBJ2-7, with D perhaps matching TRBD2 (6 bases). The V end lost 0 bases, the J end lost 4 bases, and 16 bases lay between the germline ends. In germline, CDR1 is LGHNA, CDR2 YSLEER. The length of the CDR3 is 16 residues. The CDR3 DNA is TGCGCCAGCAGCCAAGATCTTGGGACTGGGGAATACGAGCAGTACTTC. Amino acids: CASSQDLGTGEYEQYF.

This chain joins TRBV4-1 and TRBJ1-6; no reliable D call. The CDR3 consists of 15 residues. Germline values: CDR1 MGHRA, CDR2 YSYEKL. Trimming stripped 4 bases from V and 10 bases from J, with 17 bases between. Written as DNA, the CDR3 is TGCGCCAGCAGCCCGAGCCCCGAAGTGGGCTCACCCCTCCACTTT. As protein: CASSPSPEVGSPLHF.

This chain uses TRBV6-4 with TRBJ2-3, with 10 positions matching TRBD1. The J segment lost 4 bases and the V segment lost 0 bases, leaving 1 base of the junction unmatched. The CDR3 has 15 amino acids. CDR1 and CDR2 from the germline V gene are MRHNA and SNTAGT. The CDR3: CASSDSTGGADTQYF. CDR3 nucleotides: TGTGCCAGCAGTGACTCGACAGGGGGCGCAGATACGCAGTATTTT.

This chain uses TRBV21-1 with TRBJ2-7; the DNA was not compared with TRBD1, the D call given in the table. TRBV21-1 is labeled a pseudogene. This CDR3 is built from 15 residues. CDR3 nucleotide sequence: TGTGCCAGCAGCCCACGGGGACAGGGTATGTACGAGCAGTACTTC. Its translation is CASSPRGQGMYEQYF.

The CDR3 bases are TGCGCCAGCAGCCTAGACCAAGAGACCCAGTACTTC. Amino acid sequence: CASSLDQETQYF. The rearrangement links TRBV5-1 to TRBJ2-5, with unresolved D. The CDR3 consists of 12 residues. Trimming took 4 bases from V and 0 from J, leaving 4 bases between them. Per germline, CDR1 SGHRS and CDR2 YFSETQ.

The chain employs TRBV9 and TRBJ2-5; 11 bases are a match to TRBD2. This CDR3 region has 17 residues. CDR1 SGDLS and CDR2 YYNGEE come from the germline V gene. Unmatched junction bases numbered 7, after V lost 0 bases and J lost 3 bases. The CDR3 coding sequence is TGTGCCAGCAGCGTAGACGGGACTAGCGGCGTGAAAGAGACCCAGTACTTC. This encodes CASSVDGTSGVKETQYF.

This clone was observed a single time. This chain links TRBV14 with TRBJ2-2, with D unclear. Trimming cost V 5 bases and J 1 base, with 5 bases left between them. The germline gives CDR1 SGHDN, CDR2 FVKESK. This CDR3 is 13 amino acids long. Written as DNA, the CDR3 is TGTGCCAGCAGCTGGCAGAACACCGGGGAGCTGTTTTTT. The encoded protein is CASSWQNTGELFF.

The chain employs TRBV28 and TRBJ1-6; 10 nucleotides agree with TRBD1. CDR3 size: 16 residues. Germline assignment: CDR1 MDHEN and CDR2 SYDVKM. The trim removed 7 bases at V and 0 bases at J, leaving 3 bases unmatched. CDR3 in DNA: TGTGCCAGCACCGGGACAGGGGACTCCTATAATTCACCCCTCCACTTT. Translating gives CASTGTGDSYNSPLHF.

The chain carries TRBV2 and TRBJ1-2; D ambiguous. The V gene lost 7 bases and the J gene lost 2 bases, with 5 bases spanning the gap. The CDR3 runs 11 residues. Germline values: CDR1 SNHLY, CDR2 FYNNEI. The CDR3 bases are TGTGCCAGCACACGGAACTATGGCTACACCTTC. Amino acid sequence: CASTRNYGYTF.